Listed below are T cell receptor beta chains from one sample, sequenced in a study of blood T cell repertoires in COVID-19. Profiled with immunoSEQ multiplex PCR; TCRdb holds only in-frame clones, not every one. The sample yields around 53,000 clones, 90% seen once. The sample consisted of peripheral blood. The receptor source for this set is a human donor in a cohort sampled during active COVID-19. CDR3s include the opening cysteine and the closing phenylalanine or tryptophan. Fields, in order: V gene, D gene, J gene, CDR3 DNA, CDR3 protein. D genes are given only for firm matches.

>TRBV6-5|-|TRBJ2-3
TGTGCCAGCAGCCCACAGGAAACAGATACGCAGTATTTT
CASSPQETDTQYF
>TRBV5-5|-|TRBJ2-5
TGTGCCAGCAGCTTGACCGGGATGCCGTTAGAGACCCAGTACTTC
CASSLTGMPLETQYF
>TRBV4-2|-|TRBJ2-5
TGTGCCAGCAGCCGCTCCCTAGGGGGTCTGAATGAGACCCAGTACTTC
CASSRSLGGLNETQYF
>TRBV20-1|-|TRBJ2-3
TGCAGTACTAGGGGAGGTTATACGCAGTATTTT
CSTRGGYTQYF
>TRBV15|TRBD2|TRBJ2-1
TGTGCCACCAGCAGAGGCCGGCGGGACCTAGCGGGAGGAAGGGGTGAGCAGTTCTTC
CATSRGRRDLAGGRGEQFF
>TRBV11-2|-|TRBJ1-1
TGTGCCAGCAGCCTGGGGCTTGGGGACACTGAAGCTTTCTTT
CASSLGLGDTEAFF
>TRBV11-3|-|TRBJ2-2
TGTGCCAGCAGCTTAGATGCGGGGACCGGGGAGCTGTTTTTT
CASSLDAGTGELFF
>TRBV5-1|TRBD2|TRBJ2-2
TGCGCCAGCAGCTACAGGACTAGCGGGCGGAACACCGGGGAGCTGTTTTTT
CASSYRTSGRNTGELFF
>TRBV18|-|TRBJ2-1
TGTGCCAGCTCACTTCCCAGGGCCCTAAGCTCCTACAATGAGCAGTTCTTC
CASSLPRALSSYNEQFF
>TRBV11-1|-|TRBJ2-7
TGTGCCAGCGGATCGGGAGTTTCCTACGAGCAGTACTTC
CASGSGVSYEQYF
>TRBV6-5|-|TRBJ1-2
TGTGCCAGCATTGGGGCAGGCAATGGCTACACCTTC
CASIGAGNGYTF
>TRBV5-1|-|TRBJ1-6
TGCGCCAGCAGCCCGGGGGAGTACGGGACACCCCTCCACTTT
CASSPGEYGTPLHF